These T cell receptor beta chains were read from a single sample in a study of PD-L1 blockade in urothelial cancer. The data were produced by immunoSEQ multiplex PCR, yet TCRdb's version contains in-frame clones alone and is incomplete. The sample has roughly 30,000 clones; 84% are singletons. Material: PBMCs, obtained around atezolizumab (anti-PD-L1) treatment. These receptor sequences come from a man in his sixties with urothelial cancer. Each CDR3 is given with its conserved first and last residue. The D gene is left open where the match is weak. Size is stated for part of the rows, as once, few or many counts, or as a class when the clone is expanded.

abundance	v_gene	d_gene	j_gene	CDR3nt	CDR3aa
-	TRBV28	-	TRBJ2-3	TGTGCCAGCAGTTCGGGGGGCAGTGGGGAAGATACGCAGTATTTT	CASSSGGSGEDTQYF
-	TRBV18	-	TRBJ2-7	TGTGCCAGCTCACGACGGACAGTCTACGAGCAGTACTTC	CASSRRTVYEQYF
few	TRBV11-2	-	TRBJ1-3	TGTGCCAGCTCACAGAGCTCTGGAAACACCATATATTTT	CASSQSSGNTIYF
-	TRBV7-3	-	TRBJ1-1	TGTGCCAGCAGCCGTGGGCAGGCGACTGAAGCTTTCTTT	CASSRGQATEAFF
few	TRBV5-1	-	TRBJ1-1	TGCGCCAGCAGCTCGACAACGAACACTGAAGCTTTCTTT	CASSSTTNTEAFF
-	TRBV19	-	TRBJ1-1	TGTGCCAGTAGTATAGGACCGGGAATGAACACTGAAGCTTTCTTT	CASSIGPGMNTEAFF
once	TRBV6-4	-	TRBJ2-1	TGTGCCAGGAGACTCCTTTACAATGAGCAGTTCTTC	CARRLLYNEQFF
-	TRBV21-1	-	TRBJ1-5	TGTGCCAGCAGCAACAAGGGATTAGGGGGCCTTAAGGGTGGCAATCAGCCCCAGCATTTT	CASSNKGLGGLKGGNQPQHF
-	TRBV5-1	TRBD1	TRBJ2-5	TGCGCCAGCACCGAAAGTTCAGGGGGCGAGACCCAGTACTTC	CASTESSGGETQYF
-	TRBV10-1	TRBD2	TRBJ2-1	TGCGCCAGCAGTCCACGGACTAGCGGGAGCTCCTACAATGAGCAGTTCTTC	CASSPRTSGSSYNEQFF
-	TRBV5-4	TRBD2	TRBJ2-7	TGTGCCAGCAGCTTACCTAGCGGGAGCCATCCGATTTACGAGCAGTACTTC	CASSLPSGSHPIYEQYF
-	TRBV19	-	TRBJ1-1	TGTGCCAGTAGTAACAGGCTGAACACTGAAGCTTTCTTT	CASSNRLNTEAFF
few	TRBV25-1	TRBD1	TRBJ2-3	TGTGCCAGCAGTCCCCGGACAGGGGATAGCACAGATACGCAGTATTTT	CASSPRTGDSTDTQYF
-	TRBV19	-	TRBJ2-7	TGTGCCAGTAGTATTCCGGGACACACCTACGAGCAGTACTTC	CASSIPGHTYEQYF
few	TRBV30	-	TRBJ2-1	TGTGCCTGGAGTCCGGACAATGAGCAGTTCTTC	CAWSPDNEQFF
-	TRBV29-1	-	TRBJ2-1	TGCAGCGTTGTAGGTCTAGCGTTTAAAAATGAGCAGTTCTTC	CSVVGLAFKNEQFF
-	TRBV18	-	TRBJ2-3	TGTGCCAGCTCACCTTCCCGGTCCCGAGCAGATACGCAGTATTTT	CASSPSRSRADTQYF
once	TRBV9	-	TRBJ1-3	TGTGCCAGCAGCGTCGACAGAGAGAGTGGAAACACCATATATTTT	CASSVDRESGNTIYF
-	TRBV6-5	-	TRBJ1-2	TGTGCCAGCAGTTACGTAGGGGATGGCTACACCTTC	CASSYVGDGYTF
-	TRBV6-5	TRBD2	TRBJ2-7	TGTGCCAGCAGAGGGGCGGGAGGGCCCCACGAGCAGTACTTC	CASRGAGGPHEQYF
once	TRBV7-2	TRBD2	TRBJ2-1	TGTGCCAGCAGCTTTCAGACTAGCGACAATGAGCAGTTCTTC	CASSFQTSDNEQFF
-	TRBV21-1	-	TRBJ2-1	TGTGCCAGCAGCATGAGGCGGGACCGGAATCAGTTCTTC	CASSMRRDRNQFF
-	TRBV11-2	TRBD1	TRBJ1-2	TGTGCCAGCAGCTTAGGTCAGGGGGCTTATGGCTACACCTTC	CASSLGQGAYGYTF
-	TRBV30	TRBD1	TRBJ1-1	TGTGCCTGGAACGGACAGGGCACTGAAGCTTTCTTT	CAWNGQGTEAFF
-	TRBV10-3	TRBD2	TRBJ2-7	TGTGCCATCAGTGAGTCAACTAGCGGGAAGGGGGAGCAGTACTTC	CAISESTSGKGEQYF
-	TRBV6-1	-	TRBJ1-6	TGTGCCAGCAGTGAAGTGAGAATGAATAATTCACCCCTCCACTTT	CASSEVRMNNSPLHF
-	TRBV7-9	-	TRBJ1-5	TGTGCCAGCAGCTTAGCATCCGACGGCAGGCCGGGGGGCAATCAGCCCCAGCATTTT	CASSLASDGRPGGNQPQHF
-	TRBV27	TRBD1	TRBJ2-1	TGTGCCAGCAGTTTACCCCAGACAGGGGGTCTGGACTCCTACAATGAGCAGTTCTTC	CASSLPQTGGLDSYNEQFF
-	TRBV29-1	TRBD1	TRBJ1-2	TGCAGCGTTGAAGATAGCGGGGACAGGGGTCGGAATGGCTACACCTTC	CSVEDSGDRGRNGYTF
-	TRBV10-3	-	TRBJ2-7	TGTGCCATCAGTGCACAGGGCAACGAGCAGTACTTC	CAISAQGNEQYF
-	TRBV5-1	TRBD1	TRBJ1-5	TGCGCCAGCAGCCCTGGGACAGGGTACAATCAGCCCCAGCATTTT	CASSPGTGYNQPQHF
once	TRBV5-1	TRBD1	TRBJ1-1	TGCGCCAGCAGCTCTACGGACAGGGGCCCCGCTTTCTTT	CASSSTDRGPAFF
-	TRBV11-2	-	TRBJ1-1	TGTGCCAGCAGGATTCAGGGGAACACTGAAGCTTTCTTT	CASRIQGNTEAFF
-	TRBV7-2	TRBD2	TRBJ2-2	TGTGCCAGCACCTTCGGGGGGAGGGGCGGGGAGCTGTTTTTT	CASTFGGRGGELFF
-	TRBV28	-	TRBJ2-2	TGTGCCAGCGGACGATATGGGGGCAGGGGGGTCACCGGGGAGCTGTTTTTT	CASGRYGGRGVTGELFF
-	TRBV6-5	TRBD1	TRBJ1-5	TGTGCCAGCAGTAGGACAGGGGGTAGCAATCAGCCCCAGCATTTT	CASSRTGGSNQPQHF
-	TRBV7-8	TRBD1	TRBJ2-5	TGTGCCAGCAGCTTAACTCAGGGGGACCAAGAGACCCAGTACTTC	CASSLTQGDQETQYF
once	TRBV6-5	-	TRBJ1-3	TGTGCCAGCAGCCCCCCCGGGGCTGGAAACACCATATATTTT	CASSPPGAGNTIYF
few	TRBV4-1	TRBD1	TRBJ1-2	TGCGCCAGCAGCCAAGAGCCCGGACAGGGTCCCCTCTTCTATGGCTACACCTTC	CASSQEPGQGPLFYGYTF
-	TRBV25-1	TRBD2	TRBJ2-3	TGTGCCAGCAGCGATAGCGGGAGAACGGACACAGATACGCAGTATTTT	CASSDSGRTDTDTQYF
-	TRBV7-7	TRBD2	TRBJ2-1	TGTGCTAGCAGCTTAGCGCCCACTAGCGGGACCAACTACAATGAGCAGTTCTTC	CASSLAPTSGTNYNEQFF
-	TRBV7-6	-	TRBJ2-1	TGTGCCAGCAGCTCAAGGGGCAGGGTGATAGATGAGCAGTTCTTC	CASSSRGRVIDEQFF
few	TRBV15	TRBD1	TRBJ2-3	TGTGCCACCAGCAGAGCTCCTCGACAGGGAGTAGGAGATACGCAGTATTTT	CATSRAPRQGVGDTQYF
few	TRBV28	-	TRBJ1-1	TGTGCCAGCAGAGAAGCGAACACTGAAGCTTTCTTT	CASREANTEAFF
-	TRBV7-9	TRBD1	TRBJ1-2	TGTGCCAGCAGCGAAGGGACAGGGGGACATGGCTACACCTTC	CASSEGTGGHGYTF
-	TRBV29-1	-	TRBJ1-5	TGCAGCGTTGAAACCCTCCGGGGAGCTAGCAATCAGCCCCAGCATTTT	CSVETLRGASNQPQHF
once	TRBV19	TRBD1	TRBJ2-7	TGTGCCAGTACTCCGGGACAGGGGGCTAACGAGCAGTACTTC	CASTPGQGANEQYF
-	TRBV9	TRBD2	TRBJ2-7	TGTGCCAGCAGCACCCGTCTAGGGGAGGGAGCCTCCTACGAGCAGTACTTC	CASSTRLGEGASYEQYF
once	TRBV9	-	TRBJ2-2	TGTGCCAGCAGCGTATCAGGACAATTCACCGGGGAGCTGTTTTTT	CASSVSGQFTGELFF
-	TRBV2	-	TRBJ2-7	TGTGCCAGCAGTGAGAACAGGGATTCTTACGAGCAGTACTTC	CASSENRDSYEQYF
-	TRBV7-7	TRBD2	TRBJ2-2	TGTGCTAGCAGCGCTTTCCCCTCATATAGCGGGAGGGCCGGGGAGCTGTTTTTT	CASSAFPSYSGRAGELFF
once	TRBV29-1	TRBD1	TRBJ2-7	TGCAGCGCCGAGGGGACAGCCTCCTACGAGCAGTACTTC	CSAEGTASYEQYF
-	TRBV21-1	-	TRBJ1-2	TGTGCCAGCAGCTCACATGGGACAGGGATCCAGTATGGCTACACCTTC	CASSSHGTGIQYGYTF
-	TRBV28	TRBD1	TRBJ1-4	TGTGCCAGCTGGGGGGACAGCCCTAATGAAAAACTGTTTTTT	CASWGDSPNEKLFF
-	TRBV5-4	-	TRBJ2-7	TGTGCCAGCAGCTTGCAGGGTCCGGACGAGCAGTACTTC	CASSLQGPDEQYF